What follows is one TCR beta chain and its context. The antigen is unknown. The data stem from a study of cytomegalovirus exposure and HLA in healthy donors. Study results and caveats: Specific recognition of CMV antigens was confirmed in vitro for a few chains (all CMV-associated).

Germline V CDR1 and CDR2: MNHEY, SMNVEV (reference sequence). V was trimmed by 9 bases and J by 2 bases, leaving 14 bases between them. CDR3 length equals 13 residues. TCRdb's copy holds only in-frame clones and misses some; the assay was immunoSEQ multiplex PCR. This table holds under 250,000 clones, just over 90% found once. Sequencing input: PBMCs. The rearrangement links TRBV27 to TRBJ2-7; D is possibly TRBD1 (6 bases). This sequence originates from a woman under 30 in good health and CMV-seronegative. The CDR3 nucleotides read TGTGCCAGTCTGGACAGAATCACCTACGAGCAGTACTTC. As protein: CASLDRITYEQYF.